This T cell receptor beta chain originates from a study of regulatory dendritic cells for organ transplantation (dated by TCRdb to about 2017). Describing the broader study: Before and after allostimulation with regulatory or mature dendritic cells, TCRbeta repertoires were sequenced from sorted naive and memory CD4+ and CD8+ T cells. Summary of the overall study and its limitations: The repertoires of naive CD4+ and CD8+ T cells were highly diverse, while memory cell repertoires were less diverse, with memory CD8+ cells being the most oligoclonal. Among the resting subsets, the most alloreactive TCR clonotypes were found in memory CD8+ T cells. Sequencing was done in only a couple of subjects, and the authors reported considerable heterogeneity between individuals in the alloreactive memory CD8+ T cell pool. Allostimulation expanded memory CD8+ clones in both subjects, but regulatory dendritic cells appeared to induce more limited expansion than mature dendritic cells.

This clone came up once. Its antigen remains unidentified. The input lacks base qualities; no much larger clone sits a single base away. V is pared back by 4 bases and J by 4 bases, with 9 bases lying between the germline termini. From the cysteine up to the phenylalanine, the CDR3 has a length of 13 residues. Just CDR3 DNA is preserved here, 39 bases in frame from base 1. From the germline V gene, CDR1 is ENHRY and CDR2 is SYGVKD. FACS was used to sort CD4+ or CD8+ cells into naive T cells, defined as CD45RA+, and memory T cells, defined as CD45RO+. The T cells used for TCR sequencing were obtained from two healthy control subjects. For the mixed lymphocyte reactions, sorted T cell subsets left unstimulated acted as baseline controls. The Qiagen DNeasy Blood & Tissue Kit was used for extraction of genomic DNA. TCRbeta CDR3 regions were amplified by multiplexed two-step PCR using Vbeta-specific forward primers and Jbeta-specific reverse primers. Through the immunoSEQ service, the TCRbeta libraries were run on an Illumina instrument for sequencing. In the original analysis: IMGT annotation was used to assign V, D and J genes, and synthetic CDR3 analogues were used to correct the counts for multiplex PCR bias. Repertoire clonality was computed in the immunoSEQ Analyzer as one minus normalized Shannon entropy. Clonal expansion was defined by Fisher's exact test with Benjamini-Hochberg false discovery rate control, using two-tailed P<0.01. TCRdb stores this immuneACCESS table with in-frame sequences only. Part of the clones is absent; in the studies checked, under half of the shortfall reflects unresolved V genes, and no reason is known for the rest. For V, J and clone size, that table is used; D and trimming come from the DNA. For this sample the table gives fewer than 40,000 clones, of which less than 90% were detected only once. The ten largest clones take up just over 0.06% of the sample.

The V gene is TRBV10-3 and the J gene is TRBJ2-3; TRBD2 is perhaps the D gene, given 6 matching bases. Sequenced material: naive CD4+ T cells from blood. What the cell subset or site label conveys for this sample: CD45RA+ naive T cells. This sequence was found in a human donor in good health. The CDR3 in this case is CAISAGVPDTQYF. Here is the DNA: TGTGCCATCAGTGCGGGGGTGCCAGATACGCAGTATTTT.